This T cell receptor (beta chain) was obtained from a study of T cells after yellow fever vaccination. Germline V gives CDR1 SGHTA, CDR2 FQGNSA. The CDR3 has 16 amino acids. V dropped 5 bases and J dropped 4; count of bases not matched to a gene: 5. Each CDR3 protein is one row after TCRdb ran MiXCR on the 5' RACE reads. The table includes under 350,000 distinct CDR3 sequences, roughly 4.3% detected once. The sequence was collected from a man between 18 and 29 years old who received the YFV17D yellow fever vaccine. Here the sequenced sample was PBMCs, taken 5 days after the yellow fever booster vaccination. The chain joins TRBV7-2 to TRBJ2-5, with 15 bases aligning to TRBD2. The CDR3 spells CASSTGTSGGPETQYF. In DNA form, the CDR3 reads TGTGCCAGCAGCACCGGGACTAGCGGGGGGCCAGAGACCCAGTACTTC.